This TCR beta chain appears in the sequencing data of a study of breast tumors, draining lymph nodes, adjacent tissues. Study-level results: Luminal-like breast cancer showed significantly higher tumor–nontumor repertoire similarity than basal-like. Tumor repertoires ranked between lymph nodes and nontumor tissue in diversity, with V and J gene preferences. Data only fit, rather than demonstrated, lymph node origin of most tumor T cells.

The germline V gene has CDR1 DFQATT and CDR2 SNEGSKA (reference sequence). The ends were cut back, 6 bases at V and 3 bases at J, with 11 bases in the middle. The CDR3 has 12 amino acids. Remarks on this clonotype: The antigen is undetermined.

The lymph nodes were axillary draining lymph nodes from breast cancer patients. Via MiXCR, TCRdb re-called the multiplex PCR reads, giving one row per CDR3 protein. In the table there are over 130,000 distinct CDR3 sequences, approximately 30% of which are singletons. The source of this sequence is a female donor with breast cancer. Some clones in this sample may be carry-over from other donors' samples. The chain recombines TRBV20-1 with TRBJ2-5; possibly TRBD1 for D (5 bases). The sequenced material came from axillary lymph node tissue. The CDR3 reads CSAGAEEETQYF. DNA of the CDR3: TGCAGTGCAGGGGCAGAGGAAGAGACCCAGTACTTC.